The sample holds a few counts of the clone carrying this T cell receptor (beta chain). Its antigen is not identified. This record belongs to a study of T cells in Graves' hyperthyroidism and ophthalmopathy. This CDR3 has 15 residues. Germline trimming cut 2 bases from V and 6 bases from J; bases unmatched to any gene: 4. Whole-study findings and limits: The model identified upcoming ophthalmopathy a median approximately six months ahead of onset.

Amplified TCR beta CDR3 regions came from RNA transcripts. Using the HTBI primer set, a first-round RT-PCR was run on the TCR CDR3. TCRdb reprocessed the multiplex PCR reads with MiXCR, giving one entry per CDR3 protein. Here the sample spans about 600,000 distinct CDR3 sequences, approximately 16% being singletons. A patient was excluded if there was uncontrolled infection, other autoimmune disease, pregnancy or lactation. The genes are TRBV12-3 or TRBV12-4 and TRBJ2-1, with TRBD1 matching over 10 bases. The sequence came from a woman aged 40-49 years with Graves' ophthalmopathy. Input material: blood. The CDR3 region has the DNA TGTGCCAGCAGTTTAATGGGACAGGGGTCCAATGAGCAGTTCTTC. Its translation is CASSLMGQGSNEQFF.